Below, 23 T cell receptor beta chains from the same sample are listed, as sequenced in a study of metastatic and nonmetastatic thyroid tumors. TCRdb reanalyzed the PCR reads via MiXCR. This sample has roughly 40,000 clones, with about a sixth found just once. Patients were all untreated before their thyroid surgery. The sample consisted of blood. The source is a male donor with papillary thyroid cancer or a benign thyroid nodule (not recorded which). Some clones in this sample may be carry-over from other donors' samples.

The sample holds many counts of this clone. The chain joins TRBV30 to TRBJ1-6; 7 bases are a match to TRBD1. Trimming at V came to 4 bases and at J to 6 bases, leaving 3 bases not matched to a gene. The V gene's germline CDR1 is GTSNPN and CDR2 SVGIG (reference sequence). This CDR3 is 13 amino acids long. The CDR3: CAWTWDSNSPLHF. In nucleotides, the CDR3 is TGTGCCTGGACTTGGGACAGTAATTCACCCCTCCACTTT.

There are many counts of this clone. The CDR3 reads CASSLDVRQGHSPLHF. Written as DNA, the CDR3 is TGTGCCAGCAGCTTAGATGTTCGGCAGGGGCATTCACCCCTCCACTTT. This chain uses TRBV7-6 with TRBJ1-6; weak D call: TRBD1 (6 bases). V lost 1 base to trimming and J lost 8 bases, with 15 bases between them. The germline V gene encodes CDR1 SGHVS and CDR2 FNYEAQ. The CDR3 loop spans 16 amino acids.

A remark on this clone: One end of the junction is discordant with germline, which a read error may explain. As DNA, the CDR3 is TGCCGTGCACCGGGACTAGCGGCGGTCGAGCAGTACTTC. This gives the protein CRAPGLAAVEQYF. The V and J genes are TRBV20-1 and TRBJ2-7; 11 positions match TRBD2. The CDR3 is 13 amino acids. Germline loops: CDR1 DFQATT, CDR2 SNEGSKA (reference sequence).

About this clone itself: One junction end does not reproduce the germline sequence, and a read error may be involved. The chain uses TRBV12-3 or TRBV12-4 and TRBJ2-2, with a possible D match to TRBD2 (5 bases). CDR3 length equals 11 residues. CDR3 DNA sequence: TGTGCCAGCATAATCACCGGGGATCTGTTTTTT. Protein: CASIITGDLFF.

The V and J genes are TRBV11-2 and TRBJ2-1; 13 nucleotides line up with TRBD2. Germline V CDR1 and CDR2: SGHAT, FQNNGV. The CDR3 loop spans 16 amino acids. The J segment lost 8 bases and the V segment lost 6 bases, leaving 10 bases of the junction unmatched. CDR3 amino acids: CASSYPGTSGADEQFF. Written as DNA, the CDR3 is TGTGCCAGCAGTTACCCCGGGACTAGCGGGGCCGATGAGCAGTTCTTC.

This clone appeared many times. Other nucleotide sequences in the sample specify the same CDR3. The chain combines TRBV6-1 with TRBJ1-2, with 8 bases aligning to TRBD1. The CDR3 contains 14 residues. Germline loops: CDR1 MNHNS, CDR2 SASEGT. J was trimmed by 4 bases and V by 6 bases; bases with no gene match: 7. This CDR3 is CASRLQQGGYGYTF. The CDR3 DNA sequence: TGTGCCAGCAGGCTACAACAGGGGGGCTATGGCTACACCTTC.

This clone was counted ten times or more. This chain joins TRBV13 and TRBJ2-7; D perhaps matches TRBD1 (5 bases). Germline V gene sequence: CDR1 PRHDT, CDR2 FYEKMQ (reference sequence). This CDR3 is built from 13 residues. V lost 6 bases and J lost 6, with 15 bases in between. In nucleotides, the CDR3 is TGTGCCAGCAGTTTGGGGCCAACAGGCGAGCAGTACTTC. Amino acid sequence: CASSLGPTGEQYF.

The chain links TRBV2 to TRBJ1-3, with 8 bases that match TRBD1. Germline V gene sequence: CDR1 SNHLY, CDR2 FYNNEI. V lost 8 bases and J lost 1; bases outside the gene matches: 4. This CDR3 region has 14 residues. The CDR3 reads CASEDRASGNTIYF. CDR3 coding DNA: TGTGCCAGCGAGGACAGGGCGTCTGGAAACACCATATATTTT.

The V and J genes are TRBV20-1 and TRBJ2-3; no clear D gene. Trimming took 3 bases from V and 6 from J, leaving 13 bases between them. The CDR3 contains 13 residues. Germline V lookup: CDR1 DFQATT, CDR2 SNEGSKA (reference sequence). This CDR3 reads CSARGAGWDTQYF. CDR3 DNA: TGCAGTGCTAGGGGTGCCGGGTGGGATACGCAGTATTTT.

This clone has a count of ten or more. The chain carries TRBV7-6 and TRBJ2-7, with a possible D match to TRBD2 (5 bases). The length of the CDR3 is 15 residues. Germline CDR1 is SGHVS and CDR2 is FNYEAQ. The germline V and J ends were trimmed by 1 base and 8 bases, with 18 bases remaining between them. CDR3 coding DNA: TGTGCCAGCAGCTTAGGAGCGGACCACTCTCAACAGCAGTACTTC. As protein: CASSLGADHSQQQYF. Based on the CDR3 plus reference TRBV7-6 and TRBJ2-7, the full variable domain is GAGVSQSPRYKVTKRGQDVALRCDPISGHVSLYWYRQALGQGPEFLTYFNYEAQQDKSGLPNDRFSAERPEGSISTLTIQRTEQRDSAMYRCASSLGADHSQQQYFGPGTRLTVT.

This clone has at least ten counts. This chain uses TRBV20-1 with TRBJ1-1; possibly TRBD1 for D (6 bases). Germline CDR1 DFQATT, CDR2 SNEGSKA (reference sequence). V dropped 3 bases and J dropped 6 bases, with 23 bases sitting between them. This CDR3 has 16 amino acids. CDR3 sequence (DNA): TGCAGTGCTAGTCGTTATGGCAGGGGCGGTTTGGCTGAAGCTTTCTTT. Protein: CSASRYGRGGLAEAFF.

This chain connects TRBV19 to TRBJ1-6, with D possibly matching TRBD1 (5 bases). The V gene lost 8 bases and the J gene lost 8 bases, with 16 bases spanning the gap. This CDR3 spans 14 amino acids. The germline V gene has CDR1 LNHDA and CDR2 SQIVND (reference sequence). In nucleotides, the CDR3 is TGTGCCAGTGAGCCGGGACTCCTCCATTCACCCCTCCACTTT. It is translated as CASEPGLLHSPLHF.

This clone has at least ten counts. The chain carries TRBV20-1 and TRBJ2-7; perhaps TRBD2 as D (7 bases). The V end lost 3 bases, the J end lost 4 bases, and 22 bases lay between the germline ends. This CDR3 contains 16 residues. CDR1 and CDR2 from the germline V gene are DFQATT and SNEGSKA (reference sequence). The DNA of the CDR3 is TGCAGTGCTAGTGGGAGGGGCCAAAAGGGGGGATACGAGCAGTACTTC. Amino acid sequence: CSASGRGQKGGYEQYF.

This clone was seen ten or more times. The rearrangement links TRBV29-1 to TRBJ2-3; D is unresolved. The CDR3 is 15 amino acids. Germline assignment: CDR1 SQVTM and CDR2 ANQGSEA. V lost 6 bases and J 1 base, leaving 17 bases between the germline ends. Here the CDR3 DNA reads TGCAGCGTCGCGGATAAGGGATTTGGCACAGATACGCAGTATTTT. Protein: CSVADKGFGTDTQYF.

This clone came up many times. The chain is built from TRBV24-1 and TRBJ2-1; TRBD1 might be the D (6 bases). V lost 7 bases and J lost 7, with 22 bases in between. CDR3 length: 16 residues. Germline CDR1 and CDR2: KGHDR and SFDVKD. In DNA, the CDR3 is TGTGCCACCAGGCCAAGGGAAACAGGGTGGCTGAATGAGCAGTTCTTC. Translation: CATRPRETGWLNEQFF.

This clone was counted many times. The chain employs TRBV10-3 and TRBJ2-5; 13 positions match TRBD2. Trimming at V came to 0 bases and at J to 5 bases, leaving 6 bases not matched to a gene. The germline CDR1 and CDR2 sequences are ENHRY and SYGVKD. This CDR3 contains 17 residues. This CDR3 is CAISESGLAGVGETQYF. CDR3 coding DNA: TGTGCCATCAGTGAGTCCGGACTAGCGGGAGTGGGGGAGACCCAGTACTTC.

V is TRBV20-1 and J is TRBJ2-3; 8 bases map to TRBD2. Trimming cost V 0 bases and J 0 bases; bases outside gene matches: 8. This CDR3 has 17 amino acids. Germline V gene lookup returns CDR1 DFQATT and CDR2 SNEGSKA (reference sequence). This CDR3 is CSARDGRAGASTDTQYF. The CDR3 coding sequence is TGCAGTGCTAGAGATGGGAGAGCGGGAGCTAGCACAGATACGCAGTATTTT.

Ten or more counts support this clone. This sequence joins TRBV9 and TRBJ2-1; TRBD2 matches at 12 bases. With V trimmed by 4 bases and J by 13 bases, 6 bases remained unmatched. The CDR3 extends over 13 amino acids. The germline CDR1 and CDR2 sequences are SGDLS and YYNGEE. CDR3 coding DNA: TGTGCCAGCAGCAAGAGGACTAGCGGGGAACAGTTCTTC. The encoded protein is CASSKRTSGEQFF. Looking up the rest from reference TRBV9 and TRBJ2-1 gives the full variable domain: DSGVTQTPKHLITATGQRVTLRCSPRSGDLSVYWYQQSLDQGLQFLIQYYNGEERAKGNILERFSAQQFPDLHSELNLSSLELGDSALYFCASSKRTSGEQFFGPGTRLTVL.

There are many counts of this clone. V is TRBV5-1 and J is TRBJ1-3, with a possible D match to TRBD1 (5 bases). The CDR3 totals 15 residues. CDR1 is SGHRS and CDR2 is YFSETQ in the germline V gene. V dropped 4 bases and J dropped 4 bases, with 15 bases sitting between them. CDR3 nucleotide sequence: TGCGCCAGCAGCCCGATAGACAGCCGAGGAAACACCATATATTTT. It codes for CASSPIDSRGNTIYF.

In its sample, this clone was seen many times. The chain recombines TRBV4-1 with TRBJ1-4, with 8 nucleotides matching TRBD1. The trim removed 0 bases at V and 6 bases at J, leaving 9 bases unmatched. The CDR3 totals 17 residues. CDR1 is MGHRA and CDR2 is YSYEKL in the germline V gene. The CDR3 DNA follows: TGCGCCAGCAGCCAAGAGGACAGGGTGGATTTAGATGAAAAACTGTTTTTT. Translation gives CASSQEDRVDLDEKLFF.

The chain links TRBV4-3 to TRBJ2-3; 8 nucleotides agree with TRBD1. Unmatched junction bases numbered 9, after V lost 1 base and J lost 6 bases. Germline lookup yields CDR1 LGHNA and CDR2 YSLEER. CDR3 length: 16 amino acids. Here the CDR3 DNA reads TGCGCCAGCAGCCAAGTTTCGGACAGGGAATGGGATACGCAGTATTTT. It translates to CASSQVSDREWDTQYF.

The rearrangement joins TRBV7-9 to TRBJ2-7; D uncertain. CDR1 and CDR2 (germline): SEHNR, FQNEAQ (reference sequence). The CDR3 has 14 amino acids. V lost 1 base, J lost 2 bases, and 9 bases lay in between. The CDR3 DNA reads as TGTGCCAGCAGCTTAGGTTGTACACCCTACGAGCAGTACTTC. This gives the protein CASSLGCTPYEQYF.

As regards this clone: This may be a read error: a much more frequent sequence differs by one nucleotide. The chain joins TRBV10-1 to TRBJ2-1, with 7 bases identical to TRBD1. The CDR3 totals 17 residues. The junction had 17 bases not matched to a gene; V was cut back by 5 bases and J by 7 bases. Germline V gene lookup returns CDR1 WNHNN and CDR2 SYGVQD (reference sequence). The CDR3 spells CASSIVAGGRGRNEQFF. CDR3 in DNA: TGCGCCAGCAGTATTGTAGCAGGGGGTCGAGGAAGGAATGAGCAGTTCTTC.